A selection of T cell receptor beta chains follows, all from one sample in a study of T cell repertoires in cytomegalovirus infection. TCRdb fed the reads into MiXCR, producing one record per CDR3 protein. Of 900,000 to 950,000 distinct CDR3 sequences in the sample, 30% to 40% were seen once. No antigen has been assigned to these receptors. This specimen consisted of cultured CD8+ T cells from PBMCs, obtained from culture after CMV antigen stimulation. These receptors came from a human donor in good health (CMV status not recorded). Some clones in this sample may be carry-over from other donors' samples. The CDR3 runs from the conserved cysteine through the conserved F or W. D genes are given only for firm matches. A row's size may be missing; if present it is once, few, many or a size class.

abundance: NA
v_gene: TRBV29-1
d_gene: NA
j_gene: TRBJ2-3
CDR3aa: CSVEDRIFDDTQYF
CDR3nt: TGCAGCGTTGAAGACAGGATTTTTGACGATACGCAGTATTTT

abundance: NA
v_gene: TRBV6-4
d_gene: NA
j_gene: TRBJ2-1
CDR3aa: CASSGEGGSYNEQFF
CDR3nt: TGTGCCAGCAGTGGTGAGGGGGGCTCCTACAATGAGCAGTTCTTC

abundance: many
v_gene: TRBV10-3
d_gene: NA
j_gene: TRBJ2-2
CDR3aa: CAISEPGANTGELFF
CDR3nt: TGTGCCATCAGTGAACCTGGGGCGAACACCGGGGAGCTGTTTTTT

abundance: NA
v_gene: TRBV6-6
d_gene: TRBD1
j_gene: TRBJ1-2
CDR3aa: CASSYLHRDRVFGGYTF
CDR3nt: TGTGCCAGCAGTTACTTACACCGGGACAGGGTTTTTGGCGGCTACACCTTC

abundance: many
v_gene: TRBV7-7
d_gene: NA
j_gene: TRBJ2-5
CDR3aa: CASSAYRDTGQETQYF
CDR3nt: TGTGCTAGCAGCGCGTACAGGGATACCGGCCAAGAGACCCAGTACTTC

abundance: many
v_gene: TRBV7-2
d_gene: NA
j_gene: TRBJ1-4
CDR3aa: CASSLDGYPSTNEKLFF
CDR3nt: TGTGCCAGCAGCTTAGATGGGTACCCTTCAACTAATGAAAAACTGTTTTTT

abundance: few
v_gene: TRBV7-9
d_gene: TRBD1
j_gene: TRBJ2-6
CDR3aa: CASSSGGLLSAANVLTF
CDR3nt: TGTGCCAGCAGCTCAGGGGGCCTCCTCTCCGCGGCCAACGTCCTGACTTTC

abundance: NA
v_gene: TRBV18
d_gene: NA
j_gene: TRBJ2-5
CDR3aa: CASSLIVPETQYF
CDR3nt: TGTGCCAGCTCACTCATAGTCCCAGAGACCCAGTACTTC

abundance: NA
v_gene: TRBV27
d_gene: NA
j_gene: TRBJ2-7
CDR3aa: CASSLLGSPYEQYF
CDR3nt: TGTGCCAGCAGTTTATTGGGCTCACCCTACGAGCAGTACTTC

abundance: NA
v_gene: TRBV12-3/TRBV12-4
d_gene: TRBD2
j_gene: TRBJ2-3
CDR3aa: CASSSSGGPFF
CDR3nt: TGTGCCAGCAGTTCCAGCGGGGGCCCTTTTTTT

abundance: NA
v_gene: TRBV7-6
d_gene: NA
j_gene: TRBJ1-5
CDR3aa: CASSLDGWQPQHF
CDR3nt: TGTGCCAGCAGCTTGGACGGCTGGCAGCCCCAGCATTTT

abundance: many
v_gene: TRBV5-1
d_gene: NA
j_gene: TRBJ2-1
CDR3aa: CASIGGNEQFF
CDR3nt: TGCGCCAGTATTGGAGGGAATGAGCAGTTCTTC

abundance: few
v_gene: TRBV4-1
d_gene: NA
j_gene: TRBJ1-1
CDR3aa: CASSQAGQGTGAFF
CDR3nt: TGCGCCAGCAGCCAAGCGGGCCAGGGTACTGGGGCTTTCTTT

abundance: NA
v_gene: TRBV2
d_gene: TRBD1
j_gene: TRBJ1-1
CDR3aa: CASSANRGSRGTEAFF
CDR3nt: TGTGCCAGCAGTGCCAACAGGGGATCTCGAGGGACTGAAGCTTTCTTT

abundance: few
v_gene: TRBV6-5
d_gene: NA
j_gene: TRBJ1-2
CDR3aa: CASSPGLRGYTF
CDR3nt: TGTGCCAGCAGCCCCGGGCTGCGAGGCTACACCTTC

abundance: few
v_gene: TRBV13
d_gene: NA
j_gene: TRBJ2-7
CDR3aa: CASSPASREEQYF
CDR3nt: TGTGCCAGCAGCCCGGCCTCACGGGAGGAGCAGTACTTC

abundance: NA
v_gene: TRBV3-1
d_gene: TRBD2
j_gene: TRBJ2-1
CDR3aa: CASSQVRGGEDEQFF
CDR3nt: TGTGCCAGCAGCCAAGTGCGCGGGGGGGAGGATGAGCAGTTCTTC

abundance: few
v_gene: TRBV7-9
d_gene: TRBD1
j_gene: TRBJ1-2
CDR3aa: CASSLEDRDGYGYTF
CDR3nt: TGTGCCAGCAGCCTGGAGGACAGGGACGGCTATGGCTACACCTTC

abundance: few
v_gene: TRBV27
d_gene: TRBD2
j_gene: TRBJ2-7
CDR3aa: CASSRGDPGVSYEQYF
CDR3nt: TGTGCCAGCAGTCGGGGGGACCCCGGGGTGTCCTACGAGCAGTACTTC

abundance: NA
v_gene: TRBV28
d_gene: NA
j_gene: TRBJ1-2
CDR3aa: CASAYSRIPRIYGYTF
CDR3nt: TGTGCCAGTGCGTACTCTCGAATTCCGAGGATCTATGGCTACACCTTC

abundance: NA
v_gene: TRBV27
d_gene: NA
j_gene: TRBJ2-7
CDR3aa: CASSSLVRDLVPYEQYF
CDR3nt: TGTGCCAGCAGTTCTCTGGTAAGGGATTTGGTCCCCTACGAGCAGTACTTC

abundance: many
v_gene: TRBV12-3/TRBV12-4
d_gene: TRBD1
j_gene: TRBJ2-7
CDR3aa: CASSLTGVSYEQYF
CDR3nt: TGTGCCAGCAGTCTGACAGGGGTCTCCTACGAGCAGTACTTC

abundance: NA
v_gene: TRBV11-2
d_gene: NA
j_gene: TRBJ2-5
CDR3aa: CASSLTQGMETQYF
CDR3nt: TGTGCCAGCAGCTTAACTCAGGGTATGGAGACCCAGTACTTC

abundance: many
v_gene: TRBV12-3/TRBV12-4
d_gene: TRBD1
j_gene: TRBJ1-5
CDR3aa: CASSPRDRDLNQPQHF
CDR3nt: TGTGCCAGCAGCCCCCGGGACAGGGACCTCAATCAGCCCCAGCATTTT

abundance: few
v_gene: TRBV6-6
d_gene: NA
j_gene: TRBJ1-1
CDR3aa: CASSYSIPGVGTEAFF
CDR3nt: TGTGCCAGCAGTTACTCGATCCCCGGGGTAGGAACTGAAGCTTTCTTT

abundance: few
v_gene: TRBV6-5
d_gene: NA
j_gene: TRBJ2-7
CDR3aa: CASGWGASYEQYF
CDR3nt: TGTGCCAGCGGTTGGGGGGCCTCCTACGAGCAGTACTTC

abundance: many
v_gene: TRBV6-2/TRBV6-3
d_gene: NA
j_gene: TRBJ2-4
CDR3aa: CASSPRGLAKNIQYF
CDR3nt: TGTGCCAGCAGCCCGAGGGGACTAGCCAAAAACATTCAGTACTTC

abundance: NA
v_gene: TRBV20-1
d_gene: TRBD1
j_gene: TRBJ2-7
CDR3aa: CSAREGQALSYEQYF
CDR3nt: TGCAGTGCTAGGGAAGGACAGGCCCTTTCCTACGAGCAGTACTTC

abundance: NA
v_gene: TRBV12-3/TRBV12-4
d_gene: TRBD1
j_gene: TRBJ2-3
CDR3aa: CTSSFGQADTQYF
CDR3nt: TGTACCAGCAGTTTCGGACAGGCAGATACGCAGTATTTT

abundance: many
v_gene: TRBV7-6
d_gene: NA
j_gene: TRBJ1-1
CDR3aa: CASSSSPNLAFF
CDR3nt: TGTGCCAGCAGCTCATCCCCGAACTTAGCTTTCTTT

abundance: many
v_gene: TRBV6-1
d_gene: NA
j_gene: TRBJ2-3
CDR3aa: CASSERPGGGGDTQYF
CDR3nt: TGTGCCAGCAGTGAACGGCCAGGGGGTGGAGGGGATACGCAGTATTTT

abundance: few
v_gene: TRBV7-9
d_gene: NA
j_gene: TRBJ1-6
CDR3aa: CASSFGRVNSPLHF
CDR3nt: TGTGCCAGCAGCTTCGGCAGGGTTAATTCACCCCTCCACTTT

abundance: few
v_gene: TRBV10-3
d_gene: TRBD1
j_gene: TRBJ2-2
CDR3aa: CAISDLGQENTGELFF
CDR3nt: TGTGCCATCAGTGACCTTGGACAGGAGAACACCGGGGAGCTGTTTTTT

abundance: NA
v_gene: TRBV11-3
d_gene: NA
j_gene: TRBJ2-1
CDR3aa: CASSRREGGNEQFF
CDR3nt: TGTGCCAGCAGCCGCCGCGAAGGGGGGAATGAGCAGTTCTTC

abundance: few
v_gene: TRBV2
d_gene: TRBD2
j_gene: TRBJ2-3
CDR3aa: CASEGIGGGTKTSTDTQYF
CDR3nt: TGTGCCAGCGAAGGAATTGGCGGGGGAACTAAAACTAGCACAGATACGCAGTATTTT